The clone carrying this T cell receptor beta chain was seen only a few times. Antigen specificity is unknown. The record originates from a study of beta chain features in type 1 diabetes. Whole-study findings and limits: Over-representation of high TCR-expressing cells was a possible consequence of cDNA sequencing. Here, the possible influence of HLA type (on TCRB rearrangement) remained unresolved. There were fewer insertions and more deletions at the VDJ junctions of type 1 diabetes patients.

Deletions cut 5 bases from V and 2 bases from J, with 12 bases between. This CDR3 comprises 14 residues. Germline CDR1 and CDR2: MNHNS and SASEGT. Once sorted, every population was more than 98% pure. Sequencing targeted expressed TCRB transcripts, as all isolated RNA had been reverse transcribed. TCRdb's table, derived via immunoSEQ multiplex PCR, lists solely in-frame clones and lacks some. The sample records 110,000 to 150,000 clones, roughly 10% being singletons. Sequencing was done on a sample of central memory CD4+ T cells from blood. This sequence joins TRBV6-1 and TRBJ2-5, with D maybe TRBD1 (6 bases). The clonotype was recovered from a woman aged 40 to 49 in good health. The CDR3 spells CASSIGQNQETQYF. DNA of the CDR3: TGTGCCAGCAGTATAGGACAGAATCAAGAGACCCAGTACTTC.